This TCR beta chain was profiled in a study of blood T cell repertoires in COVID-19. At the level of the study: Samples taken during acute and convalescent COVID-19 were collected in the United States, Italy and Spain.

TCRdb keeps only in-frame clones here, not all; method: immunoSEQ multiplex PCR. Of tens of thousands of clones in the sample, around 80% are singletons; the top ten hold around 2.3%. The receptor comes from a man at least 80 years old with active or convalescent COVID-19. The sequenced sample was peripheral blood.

CDR3 sequence reads: CASSQELAANYGYTF. The CDR3 DNA sequence: TGCGCCAGCAGCCAAGAATTGGCAGCTAACTATGGCTACACCTTC. The chain couples TRBV4-3 to TRBJ1-2; D unclear. Between the trimmed V and J ends, which lost 0 bases and 0 bases, there was a span of 8 bases. The CDR3 runs 15 residues. Germline V gene sequence: CDR1 LGHNA, CDR2 YSLEER.